This TCR beta chain was identified during a study of blood T cell repertoires in COVID-19. Authors' methods: Reference gene primer amplification in the assay estimated nucleated cell counts. The protocol was immunoSEQ multiplex PCR, while the TCRdb copy is restricted to in-frame clones and leaves out a portion. Clonal size and the V and J genes are those of that table, whereas D and trimming came from the DNA. The sample has about 320,000 clones, approximately 82% seen once. Trimming removed 1 base at V and 9 bases at J, with 13 bases between. The CDR3 is 15 residues long. Germline assignment: CDR1 LGHDT and CDR2 YNNKEL (reference sequence).

This receptor was obtained from a woman aged 45-65 years with acute or convalescent COVID-19. The chain combines TRBV3-1 (or the pseudogene TRBV3-2) with TRBJ1-6; no definite D call. The sequenced sample consisted of peripheral blood. CDR3 DNA: TGTGCCAGCAGCCAAGGCTCCATGAACGGTTCACCCCTCCACTTT. Its translation: CASSQGSMNGSPLHF.